This TCR beta chain was sequenced for a study of blood T cell repertoires in COVID-19. The wider study: Both acute and convalescent COVID-19 samples were obtained from the United States, Italy and Spain. The cDNA or gDNA used as material had been derived from T cells, B-cell-depleted T cells, or PBMCs.

Trimming left V 3 bases short and J 7 bases short, with 16 bases between. This CDR3 comprises 14 residues. The V gene's germline CDR1 is MNHGY and CDR2 SAAAGT. Per the authors' pipeline: The authors estimated nucleated cell counts from reference gene primer amplification. Data came from immunoSEQ multiplex PCR; TCRdb stores just in-frame clones and leaves some out. D and trimming were read from the DNA, whereas the V and J calls and clone size are those reported in that table. The sample has around 300,000 clones, approximately 84% seen once; the top ten hold roughly 1.9%. The rearrangement joins TRBV6-8 to TRBJ2-7; maybe TRBD1 (5 bases). Sequenced input: peripheral blood. The receptor was isolated from a woman in her 30s who had recovered from COVID-19. The CDR3 DNA sequence: TGTGCCAGCAGTTATCGCAGGGAATTGGGGGAGCAGTACTTC. Its translation is CASSYRRELGEQYF.